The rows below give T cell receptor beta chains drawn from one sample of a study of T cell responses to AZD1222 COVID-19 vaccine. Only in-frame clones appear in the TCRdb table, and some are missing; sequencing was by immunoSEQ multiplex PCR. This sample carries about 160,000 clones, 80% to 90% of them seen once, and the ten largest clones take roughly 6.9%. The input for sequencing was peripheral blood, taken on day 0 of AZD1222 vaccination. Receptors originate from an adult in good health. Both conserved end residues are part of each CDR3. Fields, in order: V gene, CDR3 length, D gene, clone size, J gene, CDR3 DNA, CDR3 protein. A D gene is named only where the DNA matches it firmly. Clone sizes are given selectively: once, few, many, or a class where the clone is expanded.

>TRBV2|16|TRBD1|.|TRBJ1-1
TGTGCCACCCACCCTACAGGGGCGGGGGAGTGGGCTGAAGCTTTCTTT
CATHPTGAGEWAEAFF
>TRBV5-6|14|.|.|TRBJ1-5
TGTGCCAGCAGCTTGGCGCCTAGCAATCAGCCCCAGCATTTT
CASSLAPSNQPQHF
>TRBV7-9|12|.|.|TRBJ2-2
TGTGCCAGCAGTTTGCCCTCCGGGGAGCTGTTTTTT
CASSLPSGELFF
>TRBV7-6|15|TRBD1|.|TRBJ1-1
TGTGCCAGCAGCTTAGGCCAGGGGGCCGACACTGAAGCTTTCTTT
CASSLGQGADTEAFF
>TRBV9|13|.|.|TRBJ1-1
TGTGCCAGCAGCGTCGGGGCGGACACTGAAGCTTTCTTT
CASSVGADTEAFF
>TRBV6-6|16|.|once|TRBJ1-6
TGTGCCAGCAGAGACAGGAAGGGCGTCGATAATTCACCCCTCCACTTT
CASRDRKGVDNSPLHF
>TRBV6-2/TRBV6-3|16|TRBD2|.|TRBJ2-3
TGTGCCAGCAGTTACCCCAAGACTAGCGGGGAAGATACGCAGTATTTT
CASSYPKTSGEDTQYF
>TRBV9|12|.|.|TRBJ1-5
TGTGCCAGCAGGACGGTAAATCAGCCCCAGCATTTT
CASRTVNQPQHF
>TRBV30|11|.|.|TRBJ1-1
TGTGCCTGGAGTGCGGGAGGGGGTCCTTTCTTT
CAWSAGGGPFF
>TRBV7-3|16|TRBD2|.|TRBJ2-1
TGTGCCAGCAGCTTAACTGGGTCTAGCGGGGGATATGAGCAGTTCTTC
CASSLTGSSGGYEQFF
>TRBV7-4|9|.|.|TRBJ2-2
TGTGCCCGAACCGGGGAGCTGTTTTTT
CARTGELFF
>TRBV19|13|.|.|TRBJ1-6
TGTGCCAGTAGTGTCAATTATAATTCACCCCTCCACTTT
CASSVNYNSPLHF
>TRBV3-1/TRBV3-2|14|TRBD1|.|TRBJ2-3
TGTGCCAGCAGCCGAACAGGGGCACGAGATACGCAGTATTTT
CASSRTGARDTQYF
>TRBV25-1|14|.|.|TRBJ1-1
TGTGCCAGCAGCCCTGGGGGCGTGAACACTGAAGCTTTCTTT
CASSPGGVNTEAFF
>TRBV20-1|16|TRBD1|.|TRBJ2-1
TGCAGTGCTAGTGGATCCGGGGACAGGGACTACAATGAGCAGTTCTTC
CSASGSGDRDYNEQFF
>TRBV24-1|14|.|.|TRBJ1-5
TGTGCCACCTCTAGCGCAGGGCAGAATCAGCCCCAGCATTTT
CATSSAGQNQPQHF
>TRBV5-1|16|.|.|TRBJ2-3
TGCGCCAGCAGCTACCTTCAGATTAGATCCACAGATACGCAGTATTTT
CASSYLQIRSTDTQYF
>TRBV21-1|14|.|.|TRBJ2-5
TGTGCCAGCCCCCCAGCAGGGGGTGAGGAGACCCAGTACTTC
CASPPAGGEETQYF
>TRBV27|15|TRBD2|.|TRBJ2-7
TGTGCCAGCAGTTTAGTGCGGGGGGCCGCCTACGAGCAGTACTTC
CASSLVRGAAYEQYF
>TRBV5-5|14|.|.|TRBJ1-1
TGTGCCAGCAGCTTGTCGGCAGGGAACACTGAAGCTTTCTTT
CASSLSAGNTEAFF
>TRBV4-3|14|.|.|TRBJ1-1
TGCGCCAGCAGCCAAGAGGGTGGCCTCAGAGCCGCTTTCTTT
CASSQEGGLRAAFF
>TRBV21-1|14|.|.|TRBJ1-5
TGTGCCAGCTCGCGGGTCTACAGGGTCCAGCCCCAGCATTTT
CASSRVYRVQPQHF
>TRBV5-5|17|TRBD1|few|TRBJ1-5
TGTGCCAGCAGCTTGCCCCCCGGGACAGATAGCAATCAGCCCCAGCATTTT
CASSLPPGTDSNQPQHF
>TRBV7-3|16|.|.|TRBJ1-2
TGTGCCAGCAGCCAGGGGCCAGACTTAGCTAACTATGGCTACACCTTC
CASSQGPDLANYGYTF
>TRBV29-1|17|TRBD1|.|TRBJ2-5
TGCAGCGTCGGTGGGGACAGGGGAGGGTCGGGCCAAGAGACCCAGTACTTC
CSVGGDRGGSGQETQYF
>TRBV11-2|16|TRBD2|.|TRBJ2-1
TGTGCCAGCAGCTTGGAACTAGCGGGGGGCCACAATGAGCAGTTCTTC
CASSLELAGGHNEQFF
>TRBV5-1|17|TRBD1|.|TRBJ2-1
TGCGCCAGCAGCCCCGGGACAGGGGGGCGTGAGACAAATGAGCAGTTCTTC
CASSPGTGGRETNEQFF
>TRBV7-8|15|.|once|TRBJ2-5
TGTGCCAGCAGCTTAGCGTCTAGCGCCGCGGAGACCCAGTACTTC
CASSLASSAAETQYF
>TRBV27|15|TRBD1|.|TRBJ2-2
TGTGCCAGCAGATTGACAGGGGCGGTTGGCAGGGAGCTGTTTTTT
CASRLTGAVGRELFF
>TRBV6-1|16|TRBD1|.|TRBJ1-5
TGTGCCAGCAGTGAATTAGACAGGGTGTACAATCAGCCCCAGCATTTT
CASSELDRVYNQPQHF
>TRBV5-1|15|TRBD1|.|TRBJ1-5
TGCGCCAGCAGCTTGACCGGGACAGAGAATCAGCCCCAGCATTTT
CASSLTGTENQPQHF
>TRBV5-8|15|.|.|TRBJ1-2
TGTGCCAGCAGCTTGGGGGCAGAACAGAGGTACGGCTACACCTTC
CASSLGAEQRYGYTF